This T cell receptor (beta chain) was found in a study of blood T cells in healthy people across ages. At the level of the study: For every two T cells, template switching captured about one barcoded beta molecule.

Donors were systemically healthy Caucasian individuals from Russia aged roughly 6 to 100 years. Total RNA, at least 6 micrograms per sample, was extracted from PBMCs. Study-wide results and caveats: Fewer expanded clones and more diversity marked long-lived versus aged donors.

CDR1 is LGHNA and CDR2 is YSLEER in the germline V gene. This CDR3 spans 14 amino acids. Trimming took 1 base from V and 8 from J, leaving 14 bases between them. The authors ran a second PCR of about 6 to 11 cycles using a sample-barcoded 5' primer and a J-beta primer mix. One entry per CDR3 protein, called by TCRdb with MiXCR from the 5' RACE reads. The sample consists of 1.5 million or so distinct CDR3 sequences, 35% to 45% of them appearing once. In regard to this clonotype: The antigen is not known.

The TCR was taken from a woman aged 18-30 years in good health. This chain links TRBV4-3 with TRBJ1-2; D may be TRBD1 (5 bases). Material: blood. This chain's CDR3 is CASSQAGRDRGYTF. CDR3 coding DNA: TGCGCCAGCAGCCAAGCCGGGCGGGACCGGGGCTACACCTTC.